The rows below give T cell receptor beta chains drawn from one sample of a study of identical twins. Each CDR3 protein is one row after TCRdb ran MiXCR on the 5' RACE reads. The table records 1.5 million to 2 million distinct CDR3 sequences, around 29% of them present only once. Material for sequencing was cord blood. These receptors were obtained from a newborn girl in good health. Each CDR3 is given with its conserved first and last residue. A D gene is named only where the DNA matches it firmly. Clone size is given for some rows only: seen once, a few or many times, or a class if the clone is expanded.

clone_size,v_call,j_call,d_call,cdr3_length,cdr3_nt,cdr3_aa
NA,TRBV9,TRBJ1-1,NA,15,TGTGCCAGCAGAAAAGTCGGGGGGGACCGCGGTGAAGCTTTCTTT,CASRKVGGDRGEAFF
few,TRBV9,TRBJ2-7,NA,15,TGTGCCAGCAGCGTAGGGCCGGGAGCTAACTACGAGCAGTACTTC,CASSVGPGANYEQYF
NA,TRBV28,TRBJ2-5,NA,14,TGTGCCAGCAGTTTCCCGGCAGCACAAGAGACCCAGTACTTC,CASSFPAAQETQYF
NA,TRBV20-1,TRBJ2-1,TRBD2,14,TGCAGTGCTTTTAGCGGGAGGACCTTCAATGAGCAGTTCTTC,CSAFSGRTFNEQFF
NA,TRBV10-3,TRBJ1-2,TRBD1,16,TGTGCCATCAGTGAGTCTGGACAGGGGCTTAACTATGGCTACACCTTC,CAISESGQGLNYGYTF
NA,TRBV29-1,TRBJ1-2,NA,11,TGCAGCGTCGCCTCACCATGGGGCTACACCTTC,CSVASPWGYTF
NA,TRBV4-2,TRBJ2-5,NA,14,TGTGCCAGCAGCCAAGTTTCGGGGGACGAGACCCAGTACTTC,CASSQVSGDETQYF
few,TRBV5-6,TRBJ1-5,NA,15,TGTGCCAGCAGCTTGGGGCGTCGTCTCAATCAGCCCCAGCATTTT,CASSLGRRLNQPQHF
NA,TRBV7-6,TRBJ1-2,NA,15,TGTGCCAGCAGCGCCGACGGACACGCGCCCTATGGCTACACCTTC,CASSADGHAPYGYTF
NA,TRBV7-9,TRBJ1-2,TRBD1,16,TGTGCCAGCAGCCGAGGGGACGCGGACAGGGGGAATGGCTACACCTTC,CASSRGDADRGNGYTF
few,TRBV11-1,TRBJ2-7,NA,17,TGTGCCAGCAGCTTTGGTCGGCGGAGGACAGCCTACTACGAGCAGTACTTC,CASSFGRRRTAYYEQYF
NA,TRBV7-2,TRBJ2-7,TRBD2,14,TGTGCCAGCAGCCCGGGACTAGCCCACAATGAGCAGTACTTC,CASSPGLAHNEQYF
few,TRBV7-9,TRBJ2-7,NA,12,TGTGCCAGCAGCTTGGGGAATGACGAGCAGTACTTC,CASSLGNDEQYF
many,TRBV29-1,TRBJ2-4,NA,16,TGCAGCGTTGAAGACGTCCACGGCCCGAAAGGGGACATTCAGTACTTC,CSVEDVHGPKGDIQYF
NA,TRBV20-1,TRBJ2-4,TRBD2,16,TGCAGTGCTAGGGCCATAGCGGGGATACCCAAAAACATTGAGTACTTC,CSARAIAGIPKNIEYF
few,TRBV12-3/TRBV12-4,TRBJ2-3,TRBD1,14,TGTGCCAGCAACGGACGGGACAGGACAGATACGCAGTATTTT,CASNGRDRTDTQYF
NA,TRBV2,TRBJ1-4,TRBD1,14,TGTGCCAGCCGAACAGGGGCTGGTAATGAAAAACTGTTTTTT,CASRTGAGNEKLFF
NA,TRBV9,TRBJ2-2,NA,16,TGTGCCAGCAGCGTAGTGGGGGCGGTAAACACCGGGGAGCTGTTTTTT,CASSVVGAVNTGELFF
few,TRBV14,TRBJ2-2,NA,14,TGTGCCAGCAGCCCATTACAGAACACCGGGGAGCTGTTTTTT,CASSPLQNTGELFF
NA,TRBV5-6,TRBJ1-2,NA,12,TGTGCCAGCAGCTCCGGGAAATATGGCTACACCTTC,CASSSGKYGYTF
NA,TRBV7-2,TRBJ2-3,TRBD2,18,TGTGCCAGCAGCGCAAGGGCCCCTGGGACTATAGTCACAGATACGCAGTATTTT,CASSARAPGTIVTDTQYF
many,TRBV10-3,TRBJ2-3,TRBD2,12,TGTGCCATCAGTGCTGGACTAGCCATGCAGTATTTT,CAISAGLAMQYF
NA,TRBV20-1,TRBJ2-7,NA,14,TGCAGTGCTAGAGCAGTAGTCTCGTACTACGAGCAGTACTTC,CSARAVVSYYEQYF
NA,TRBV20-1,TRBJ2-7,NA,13,TGCAGTGCTAACGGGGGTCAAGCCTACGAGCAGTACTTC,CSANGGQAYEQYF
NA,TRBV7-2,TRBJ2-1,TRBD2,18,TGTGCCAGCAGCTTAGGGCTACCGGGACTAGCTCTTTACAATGAGCAGTTCTTC,CASSLGLPGLALYNEQFF
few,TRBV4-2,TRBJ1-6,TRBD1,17,TGTGCCAGCAGCCAACGAACCGGGACAGGGTATAATTCACCCCTCCACTTT,CASSQRTGTGYNSPLHF
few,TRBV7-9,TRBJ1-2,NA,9,TGCTCAGTTAACTATGGCTACACCTTC,CSVNYGYTF
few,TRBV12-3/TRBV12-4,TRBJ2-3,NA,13,TGTGCCAGCAGACCCCGGATCCTAGATACGCAGTATTTT,CASRPRILDTQYF
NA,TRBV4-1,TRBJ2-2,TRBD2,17,TGCGCCAGCAGCTCACGTAGCGGGACTACGAACACCGGGGAGCTGTTTTTT,CASSSRSGTTNTGELFF